This entry lists 21 T cell receptor beta chains sequenced from one sample in a study of a mutant IDH1 vaccine in newly diagnosed glioma. The protocol was immunoSEQ multiplex PCR, while the TCRdb copy is restricted to in-frame clones and leaves out a portion. There are fewer than 45,000 clones in the sample; around 81% occur only once, and roughly 4.5% lies in the top ten. Their antigen targets remain unknown. Indicated time point: week 35, safety follow-up. Doses of 300 ug of mutant IDH1 20-mer peptide were given with topical imiquimod. The sample was PBMCs, taken from a glioma patient whose treatment included an IDH1 peptide vaccine. The receptor set was obtained from a woman aged 40 to 49 with glioma. Some clones in this sample may be carry-over from other donors' samples.

The chain employs TRBV29-1 and TRBJ2-2; 11 bases are a match to TRBD1. CDR3 length: 14 residues. V was clipped by 7 bases and J by 3 bases; unmatched bases: 4. Looked up from germline, CDR1 is SQVTM and CDR2 is ANQGSEA. CDR3 nucleotide sequence: TGCAGCGCCGGGACAGGGGGATACACCGGGGAGCTGTTTTTT. This codes for CSAGTGGYTGELFF.

The V and J genes are TRBV27 and TRBJ2-5, with D maybe TRBD2 (5 bases). V lost 7 bases and J 4 bases, leaving 7 bases between the germline ends. Germline V gene sequence: CDR1 MNHEY, CDR2 SMNVEV (reference sequence). The CDR3 loop spans 11 amino acids. Here the CDR3 DNA reads TGTGCCAGCACCCGGGGAGAGACCCAGTACTTC. It yields the protein CASTRGETQYF.

The rearrangement uses TRBV7-9 and TRBJ2-5; D is unresolved. The CDR3 is 12 residues long. The ends were cut back, 7 bases at V and 3 bases at J, with 9 bases in the middle. The germline gives CDR1 SEHNR, CDR2 FQNEAQ (reference sequence). In DNA, the CDR3 is TGTGCCAGCACCTTTACCGAAGAGACCCAGTACTTC. This codes for CASTFTEETQYF.

This chain uses TRBV19 with TRBJ2-7; the match to TRBD2 covers 7 bases. The ends lost 10 bases at V and 2 bases at J; junction bases unmatched: 11. CDR1 and CDR2 (germline): LNHDA, SQIVND (reference sequence). This CDR3 region has 14 residues. CDR3 residues: CATSEGGPPYEQYF. The CDR3 nucleotides read TGTGCCACCAGTGAGGGAGGGCCCCCCTACGAGCAGTACTTC.

The rearrangement links TRBV11-1 to TRBJ1-1; 7 bases agree with TRBD1. Germline CDR1 SGHAT, CDR2 FQDESV (reference sequence). The CDR3 covers 14 residues. J gave up 5 bases and V 5 bases, and 8 bases lay outside the gene matches. The CDR3 here is CASSGGQVWTEAFF. The CDR3 DNA reads TGTGCCAGCAGCGGTGGACAGGTATGGACTGAAGCTTTCTTT.

The chain is built from TRBV5-1 and TRBJ2-3; 10 positions match TRBD2. Unmatched junction bases numbered 9, after V lost 0 bases and J lost 5 bases. The CDR3 is 17 residues long. Germline CDR1 and CDR2: SGHRS and YFSETQ. DNA for the CDR3: TGCGCCAGCAGCTTGGATTGGCCTAGCGGGAGTTTAGATACGCAGTATTTT. It encodes CASSLDWPSGSLDTQYF.

This clone was seen a single time. The chain joins TRBV6-5 to TRBJ2-7, with TRBD2 matching 7 bases. This CDR3 comprises 13 residues. Germline CDR1 and CDR2: MNHEY and SVGAGI. J gave up 5 bases and V 2 bases, and 3 bases lay outside the gene matches. CDR3 sequence: CASSYGRGHEQYF. The CDR3 coding sequence is TGTGCCAGCAGTTACGGGAGGGGACACGAGCAGTACTTC.

The CDR3 protein is CASSQGDSGSWEQYF. The CDR3 nucleotides read TGCGCCAGCAGCCAAGGGGATAGCGGGAGCTGGGAGCAGTACTTC. This chain uses TRBV4-1 with TRBJ2-7; 9 bases fit TRBD2. Unmatched junction bases numbered 8, after V lost 1 base and J lost 7 bases. This CDR3 contains 15 residues. Germline CDR1 is MGHRA and CDR2 is YSYEKL.

This clone is medium-sized by share. The chain is built from TRBV27 and TRBJ1-1; D gene uncertain. In germline, CDR1 is MNHEY, CDR2 SMNVEV (reference sequence). V was cut by 1 base and J by 10 bases, with 13 bases left in between. The CDR3 covers 13 residues. In DNA, the CDR3 is TGTGCCAGCAGTTTATTCGGGAGGGAAGGAGCTTTCTTT. It is translated as CASSLFGREGAFF.

This chain joins TRBV4-2 and TRBJ1-4; 9 nucleotides line up with TRBD1. Unmatched junction bases numbered 9, after V lost 5 bases and J lost 8 bases. CDR3 length equals 15 residues. Germline lookup yields CDR1 LGHNA and CDR2 YNFKEQ. The CDR3 is CASSSNRGLGEKLFF. CDR3 DNA: TGTGCCAGCAGCTCTAACAGGGGGCTGGGGGAAAAACTGTTTTTT.

The V and J genes are TRBV27 and TRBJ2-7; either TRBD1 or TRBD2 may fit D (6 bases each). V was clipped by 3 bases and J by 5 bases, with 14 bases between them. The germline gives CDR1 MNHEY, CDR2 SMNVEV (reference sequence). The CDR3 is 14 residues long. CDR3 residues: CASSFRGRGDEQYF. In DNA, the CDR3 is TGTGCCAGCAGTTTCCGGGGGCGGGGTGACGAGCAGTACTTC.

In this sample, this clone turned up a few times. This rearrangement joins TRBV5-1 to TRBJ1-3; the D is unclear. CDR3 length equals 15 residues. Trimming shortened V by 4 bases and J by 4 bases, and 15 bases separated the two germline ends. The germline V gene has CDR1 SGHRS and CDR2 YFSETQ. CDR3 in amino acids: CASSPTAGRGNTIYF. The DNA of the CDR3 is TGCGCCAGCAGCCCCACAGCCGGGAGGGGAAACACCATATATTTT.

V and J are TRBV13 and TRBJ1-5; D is undetermined. Per the germline V gene, CDR1 is PRHDT and CDR2 is FYEKMQ (reference sequence). V dropped 0 bases and J dropped 4 bases, with 1 base sitting between them. There are 12 residues in the CDR3. Written as DNA, the CDR3 is TGTGCCAGCAGCTTAGGGAATCAGCCCCAGCATTTT. Protein product: CASSLGNQPQHF.

The V call is TRBV4-2, the J call TRBJ1-2; no clear D. Trimming took off 0 bases at V and 2 bases at J, with 13 bases between the two ends. The CDR3 is 16 amino acids. Germline CDR1 and CDR2: LGHNA and YNFKEQ. The CDR3 DNA sequence: TGTGCCAGCAGCCAAGACCCCGGATATCTCAACTATGGCTACACCTTC. This translates into CASSQDPGYLNYGYTF.

This chain connects TRBV10-3 to TRBJ1-2, with 10 bases lining up with TRBD1. The CDR3 has 13 residues. J gave up 6 bases and V 5 bases, and 3 bases lay outside the gene matches. In germline, CDR1 is ENHRY, CDR2 SYGVKD. The CDR3, as DNA: TGTGCCATCAGTCCCGGGACAGGGGATGGCTACACCTTC. As protein: CAISPGTGDGYTF.

This clone was detected only a few times. This sequence joins TRBV28 and TRBJ1-1; possible D gene TRBD1, 5 bases. Per the germline V gene, CDR1 is MDHEN and CDR2 is SYDVKM. Trimming pared 10 bases from V and 1 base from J, leaving 19 bases between. This CDR3 comprises 15 residues. CDR3 sequence reads: CATQTAASSNTEAFF. CDR3 bases: TGTGCCACCCAGACAGCTGCCAGCTCGAACACTGAAGCTTTCTTT.

The CDR3 protein is CASSLGGTEYNEQFF. CDR3 DNA: TGTGCCAGCAGCTTGGGGGGGACAGAATACAATGAGCAGTTCTTC. The V and J genes are TRBV13 and TRBJ2-1, with D possibly being TRBD1 or TRBD2 (7 bases each). This CDR3 contains 15 residues. Trimming removed 3 bases from V and 4 bases from J, with 13 bases in between. Germline V gene lookup returns CDR1 PRHDT and CDR2 FYEKMQ (reference sequence). Supplemented by reference TRBV13 and TRBJ2-1, the full variable domain reads AAGVIQSPRHLIKEKRETATLKCYPIPRHDTVYWYQQGPGQDPQFLISFYEKMQSDKGSIPDRFSAQQFSDYHSELNMSSLELGDSALYFCASSLGGTEYNEQFFGPGTRLTVL.

This clone was seen a single time. The rearrangement joins TRBV27 to TRBJ1-3; TRBD1 agrees at 7 bases. CDR1 and CDR2 from the germline V gene are MNHEY and SMNVEV (reference sequence). The CDR3 is 14 residues long. Unmatched junction bases numbered 7, after V lost 6 bases and J lost 5 bases. CDR3 sequence: CASRLQGDRNTIYF. For the CDR3, the DNA is TGTGCCAGCAGACTCCAGGGGGATCGAAACACCATATATTTT.

The chain uses TRBV28 and TRBJ2-7, with D perhaps matching TRBD2 (5 bases). The CDR3 has 13 amino acids. Germline V gene data show CDR1 as MDHEN and CDR2 as SYDVKM. V lost 8 bases to trimming and J lost 3 bases, with 14 bases between them. The CDR3 DNA is TGTGCCAGCGGCGGGCCTGACTTCTACGAGCAGTACTTC. This sequence encodes CASGGPDFYEQYF.

V gene TRBV5-1 combines with J gene TRBJ2-5; the D is unclear. The CDR3 has 14 residues. The germline V and J ends were trimmed by 0 bases and 0 bases, with 6 bases remaining between them. CDR1 SGHRS and CDR2 YFSETQ come from the germline V gene. CDR3 loop: CASSLGRNQETQYF. In DNA, the CDR3 is TGCGCCAGCAGCTTGGGTAGGAACCAAGAGACCCAGTACTTC.

This chain connects TRBV18 to TRBJ2-7; no clear D. The CDR3 covers 13 residues. The germline V gene encodes CDR1 KGHSH and CDR2 LQKENI. V gave up 2 bases and J gave up 0 bases, with 5 bases separating them. In DNA, the CDR3 is TGTGCCAGCTCACCATACAGCTCCTACGAGCAGTACTTC. This codes for CASSPYSSYEQYF.